Below are 23 T cell receptor beta chains sequenced from a single sample in a study of blood T cell repertoires in COVID-19. The data were produced by immunoSEQ multiplex PCR, yet TCRdb's version contains in-frame clones alone and is incomplete. The sample carries under 80,000 clones, 70% to 90% recorded once. The specimen sequenced was peripheral blood. The receptor source for this set is a man in his fifties or sixties with acute or convalescent COVID-19.

The chain carries TRBV15 and TRBJ1-5, with D perhaps matching TRBD1 (6 bases). V gave up 0 bases and J gave up 6 bases, with 12 bases separating them. This CDR3 region has 15 residues. CDR1 and CDR2 (germline): LNHNV, YYDKDF (reference sequence). CDR3 residues: CATSRDPRGSQPQHF. The CDR3 bases are TGTGCCACCAGCAGAGATCCCAGGGGAAGTCAGCCCCAGCATTTT.

The chain couples TRBV30 to TRBJ1-3; D may be TRBD1 (5 bases). The CDR3 is 16 residues long. Germline lookup yields CDR1 GTSNPN and CDR2 SVGIG (reference sequence). V was shortened by 1 base and J by 2 bases, with 15 bases between the two germline ends. The CDR3 region has the DNA TGTGCCTGGAGTGCCCTCAGGGATTTCGCTGGAAACACCATATATTTT. It is translated as CAWSALRDFAGNTIYF.

The rearrangement joins TRBV11-2 to TRBJ2-2; D may be TRBD2 (7 bases). Between the trimmed V and J ends, which lost 5 bases and 1 base, there was a span of 17 bases. The CDR3 contains 17 residues. Germline assignment: CDR1 SGHAT and CDR2 FQNNGV. The CDR3 nucleotides read TGTGCCAGCAGCCCCGCCGGGGGGCGGGAGAACACCGGGGAGCTGTTTTTT. Its translation: CASSPAGGRENTGELFF.

J is TRBJ1-1 and V is TRBV29-1; D gene unclear. In germline, CDR1 is SQVTM, CDR2 ANQGSEA. Trimming stripped 1 base from V and 4 bases from J, with 16 bases between. The CDR3 loop spans 15 amino acids. DNA for the CDR3: TGCAGCGTTGAAGGGGGAGCCTTAGGAGGCACTGAAGCTTTCTTT. Its translation: CSVEGGALGGTEAFF.

This sequence joins TRBV7-2 and TRBJ2-3, with D possibly TRBD2 on 6 matching bases. The CDR3 has 13 amino acids. V lost 3 bases to trimming and J lost 6 bases, with 10 bases between them. Germline V gene data show CDR1 as SGHTA and CDR2 as FQGNSA. The chain's CDR3 is CASSFKRGDTQYF. The CDR3 DNA sequence: TGTGCCAGCAGCTTCAAACGGGGGGATACGCAGTATTTT.

The chain recombines TRBV6-1 with TRBJ1-2, with D perhaps TRBD1 (6 bases). CDR1 is MNHNS, CDR2 SASEGT, per germline. CDR3 length: 19 amino acids. The V and J ends lost 0 bases and 4 bases respectively, with 24 bases between them. CDR3 sequence reads: CASSEAIVDIRTATYGYTF. The CDR3 bases are TGTGCCAGCAGTGAAGCTATAGTCGATATAAGGACAGCTACCTATGGCTACACCTTC.

In regard to this clone: Other DNA sequences in the sample encode the same CDR3. V usage is TRBV7-2 and J usage is TRBJ2-3; TRBD2 matches 9 bases. This CDR3 spans 16 amino acids. In germline, CDR1 is SGHTA, CDR2 FQGNSA. V shed 3 bases and J 4 bases; nucleotides not matched to a gene: 8. CDR3 DNA sequence: TGTGCCAGCAGCTTTCTTAGCGGGGGTAGGGCAGATACGCAGTATTTT. Its translation is CASSFLSGGRADTQYF. Filled out from reference TRBV7-2 and TRBJ2-3, the complete variable domain reads GAGVSQSPSNKVTEKGKDVELRCDPISGHTALYWYRQSLGQGLEFLIYFQGNSAPDKSGLPSDRFSAERTGGSVSTLTIQRTQQEDSAVYLCASSFLSGGRADTQYFGPGTRLTVL.

Only one count was recorded for this clone. This rearrangement joins TRBV5-1 to TRBJ2-3; 8 bases map to TRBD1. This CDR3 has 16 residues. V shed 4 bases and J 2 bases; nucleotides not matched to a gene: 9. Germline CDR1 and CDR2: SGHRS and YFSETQ. The DNA for the CDR3 is TGCGCCAGCAGCGTTGAAGGACAGGGCTTCACAGATACGCAGTATTTT. This gives the protein CASSVEGQGFTDTQYF.

The V call is TRBV7-8, the J call TRBJ2-5, with 8 bases that match TRBD1. This CDR3 is built from 15 residues. V shed 1 base, J shed 1 base, and the junction held 2 bases outside the gene matches. Per germline, CDR1 SGHVS and CDR2 FQNEAQ. CDR3 sequence reads: CASSLGGTGQETQYF. The CDR3 coding sequence is TGTGCCAGCAGCTTAGGTGGGACAGGCCAAGAGACCCAGTACTTC.

The chain combines TRBV13 with TRBJ1-5, with a possible D match to TRBD1 (5 bases). Trimming cost V 4 bases and J 3 bases, with 10 bases left between them. Per the germline V gene, CDR1 is PRHDT and CDR2 is FYEKMQ (reference sequence). The CDR3 contains 14 residues. This CDR3 is CASSSTEDNQPQHF. As DNA, the CDR3 is TGTGCCAGCAGCTCGACAGAGGACAATCAGCCCCAGCATTTT.

The chain has TRBV7-2 and TRBJ1-1; 8 positions match TRBD1. The CDR3 is 16 amino acids. The ends lost 5 bases at V and 1 base at J; junction bases unmatched: 9. Germline V gives CDR1 SGHTA, CDR2 FQGNSA. CDR3 in DNA: TGTGCCAGCAGCCCTTGGACAGGGACGGGGAACACTGAAGCTTTCTTT. It translates to CASSPWTGTGNTEAFF.

The J gene is TRBJ1-3, the V gene TRBV27; D perhaps matches TRBD1 (6 bases). Germline-derived CDR1 and CDR2 are MNHEY and SMNVEV (reference sequence). V shed 3 bases and J shed 0 bases, with 24 bases lying between them. The CDR3 contains 20 residues. For the CDR3, the DNA is TGTGCCAGCAGTTTGTTACCACCAGGGGTCTCCTCGATCTCTGGAAACACCATATATTTT. It translates to CASSLLPPGVSSISGNTIYF.

The chain has TRBV25-1 and TRBJ1-6; possible D gene TRBD1, 6 bases. V was clipped by 2 bases and J by 8 bases, with 13 bases between them. This CDR3 contains 15 residues. Germline loops: CDR1 MGHDK, CDR2 SYGVNS. As DNA, the CDR3 is TGTGCCAGCAGTGAAGTTATGGCAGGGGATTCACCCCTCCACTTT. This translates into CASSEVMAGDSPLHF.

The chain couples TRBV7-2 to TRBJ2-3; the D gene is possibly TRBD1 (5 bases). CDR3 length: 13 amino acids. V lost 2 bases and J lost 4, with 7 bases in between. Germline V gives CDR1 SGHTA, CDR2 FQGNSA. CDR3 DNA sequence: TGTGCCAGCAGCTTACTGACAGCAGATACGCAGTATTTT. This translates into CASSLLTADTQYF.

The V gene is TRBV28, the J gene TRBJ1-2; D might be TRBD1 (5 bases). The CDR3 spans 15 residues. V was trimmed by 4 bases and J by 4 bases, leaving 16 bases between them. Germline V gene data show CDR1 as MDHEN and CDR2 as SYDVKM. CDR3 loop: CASSSPPQVPYGYTF. As DNA, the CDR3 is TGTGCCAGCAGTTCCCCCCCACAGGTGCCCTATGGCTACACCTTC.

The V gene is TRBV5-8, the J gene TRBJ2-7, with TRBD1 matching over 12 bases. Germline CDR1 is SGHTS and CDR2 is YDEGEE. The CDR3 is made up of 15 amino acids. V shed 4 bases, J shed 5 bases, and the junction held 7 bases outside the gene matches. CDR3 protein: CASSTTGTGGNEQYF. The CDR3 DNA is TGTGCCAGCAGCACGACCGGGACAGGGGGCAACGAGCAGTACTTC.

This chain links TRBV11-2 with TRBJ2-6; D ambiguous. The CDR3 is 15 amino acids. The V gene lost 5 bases and the J gene lost 0 bases, with 8 bases spanning the gap. Germline CDR1 SGHAT, CDR2 FQNNGV. CDR3 bases: TGTGCCAGCAGCCCAATTGTCTCTGGGGCCAACGTCCTGACTTTC. It encodes CASSPIVSGANVLTF.

The CDR3 region has the DNA TGCAGCGCAGGCCGAGGGGGCCCCTTCCCGTCCCAGCATTTT. This codes for CSAGRGGPFPSQHF. The genes are TRBV29-1 and TRBJ1-5; 7 positions agree with TRBD1. The CDR3 is 14 amino acids. Germline V gene sequence: CDR1 SQVTM, CDR2 ANQGSEA. Germline trimming cut 7 bases from V and 11 bases from J; bases unmatched to any gene: 17.

This chain connects TRBV2 to TRBJ2-5, with 7 bases that match TRBD1. CDR1 is SNHLY, CDR2 FYNNEI, per germline. V shed 5 bases, J shed 3 bases, and the junction held 6 bases outside the gene matches. CDR3 length: 14 residues. The CDR3: CASSSQGIEETQYF. CDR3 bases: TGTGCCAGCAGTTCACAGGGGATAGAAGAGACCCAGTACTTC.

This chain joins TRBV5-6 and TRBJ1-5; 9 positions match TRBD1. The CDR3 has 16 amino acids. Germline V lookup: CDR1 SGHDT, CDR2 YYEEEE. The ends lost 4 bases at V and 6 bases at J; junction bases unmatched: 11. The CDR3: CASSLSGTGKSQPQHF. DNA for the CDR3: TGTGCCAGCAGCCTGTCCGGGACAGGGAAGAGTCAGCCCCAGCATTTT.

The V gene is TRBV4-3, the J gene TRBJ2-2; possibly TRBD2 for D (7 bases). Between the trimmed V and J ends, which lost 7 bases and 7 bases, there was a span of 25 bases. This CDR3 is 17 amino acids long. Germline CDR1 reads LGHNA; CDR2 reads YSLEER. CDR3 sequence: CASKSEADRGADGELFF. The CDR3 DNA reads TGCGCCAGCAAGAGCGAAGCGGATCGGGGGGCCGACGGGGAGCTGTTTTTT.

V and J are TRBV6-2 or TRBV6-3 and TRBJ1-2, with D possibly being TRBD1 (5 bases). This CDR3 is 15 amino acids long. Germline V gives CDR1 MNHEY, CDR2 SVGEGT. The V end was cut by 0 bases, the J end by 4 bases, with 12 bases between. The DNA for the CDR3 is TGTGCCAGCAGTTACTCGCGGGGGAGTGGCTATGGCTACACCTTC. This encodes CASSYSRGSGYGYTF.

The V gene is TRBV3-1 (or the pseudogene TRBV3-2), the J gene TRBJ1-1; 8 bases line up with TRBD1. The CDR3 spans 14 residues. V lost 8 bases to trimming and J lost 1 base; unmatched junction nucleotides: 6. Germline CDR1 and CDR2: LGHDT and YNNKEL (reference sequence). The chain's CDR3 is CASGLQGGNTEAFF. In DNA form, the CDR3 reads TGTGCCAGCGGATTACAGGGGGGGAACACTGAAGCTTTCTTT.